What follows describes a single T cell receptor (beta chain). Its antigen is undetermined. Vbeta (60) and Jbeta (13) primers were used in the PCR. Using immunoSEQ multiplex PCR, the repertoire was profiled, and TCRdb retains in-frame clones only, with some absent. The table records some 190,000 clones, around 76% of them present only once. The CDR3 is 14 residues long. Looked up from germline, CDR1 is SGHRS and CDR2 is YFSETQ. J gave up 5 bases and V 4 bases, and 5 bases lay outside the gene matches. The data originate from a study of cytomegalovirus exposure and HLA in healthy donors. Overall study findings and caveats: In a later analysis, several top co-occurrence clusters appeared linked to parvovirus B19, influenza, CMV and Epstein-Barr virus. When analyzed later, a missense DCLRE1C variant was found to be linked to TCR beta V- and J-gene trimming. In the analysis, some V segments, TRBV6-2 and TRBV6-3 included, were excluded as indistinguishable.

Sequenced material: PBMCs. This chain links TRBV5-1 with TRBJ1-1; TRBD1 matches 10 bases. This TCR came from a man aged 35-49 years in good health and CMV-seronegative. CDR3 amino acids: CASSADRGRTEAFF. The CDR3 coding sequence is TGCGCCAGCAGCGCAGACAGGGGGCGGACTGAAGCTTTCTTT.